The clone carrying this T cell receptor (beta chain) was seen a few times. No antigen is known for it. This specimen belongs to a study of T cells after yellow fever vaccination. For the study at large: Where fractions had low cell numbers, libraries were prepared from them with the SMART-Seq v4 Ultra Low Input RNA kit.

Germline assignment: CDR1 GTSNPN and CDR2 SVGIG (reference sequence). Trimming removed 0 bases from V and 4 bases from J, with 3 bases in between. The CDR3 consists of 11 residues. Study-wide results and caveats: Among primary-vaccination clones, most reappeared after the booster, at roughly 95% for CD4 and more than 75% for CD8. Shared CD4/CD8 clonotypes were a small share, likely from convergent recombination.

From the 5' RACE reads, TCRdb called clonotypes with MiXCR, one entry per CDR3 protein. The sample includes 200,000 to 250,000 distinct CDR3 sequences, 2.5% to 3.5% of them seen just once. The chain recombines TRBV30 with TRBJ1-2, with D unresolved. The input for sequencing was CD4+ T cells sorted from PBMCs, taken 10 days after the yellow fever booster vaccination. This receptor was identified in a man aged 18 to 29 who received the YFV17D yellow fever vaccine. Here the CDR3 DNA reads TGTGCCTGGAGTGTTCTCTATGGCTACACCTTC. Amino acid sequence: CAWSVLYGYTF. Combining the CDR3 with reference TRBV30 and TRBJ1-2 gives the whole variable domain SQTIHQWPATLVQPVGSPLSLECTVEGTSNPNLYWYRQAAGRGLQLLFYSVGIGQISSEVPQNLSASRPQDRQFILSSKKLLLSDSGFYLCAWSVLYGYTFGSGTRLTVV.